This T cell receptor (beta chain) was sequenced for a study of CD8 T cells in Susac syndrome. Findings and caveats of the study: Susac syndrome CD8+ repertoires were clonally expanded, most strongly in CD8+ TEMRA cells.

The V gene end was trimmed by 6 bases and the J gene end by 7 bases; junction bases not matched to a gene: 7. The CDR3 extends over 14 amino acids. The V gene's germline CDR1 is LNHDA and CDR2 SQIVND (reference sequence). With random hexamers, 0.5 to 1 ug RNA was reverse transcribed. Coverage of TCR beta CDR3 amplification by immunoSEQ multiplex PCR extended to 54 Vbeta and 13 Jbeta. Each CDR3 protein is one row after TCRdb ran MiXCR on the immunoSEQ multiplex PCR reads. Of 95,000 to 150,000 distinct CDR3 sequences listed, roughly 94% are singletons. As to this clonotype: Its target is not known.

The sequenced target, TCR beta, came from blood CD8+ and CD4+ T cells. The sequencing sample was made of CD8+ T cells from PBMCs. V is TRBV19 and J is TRBJ2-1; 9 nucleotides align to TRBD2. The clonotype originates from a human donor with Susac syndrome. CDR3 sequence reads: CASRLAGYSNEQFF. The CDR3 DNA is TGTGCCAGTAGGCTAGCGGGGTATAGTAATGAGCAGTTCTTC.